The T cell receptor beta chain described here comes from a study of CD8 T cells in Susac syndrome. This clonotype was recorded once. TCR beta sequencing covered blood CD8+ and CD4+ T cells. Relapsing-remitting disease, either stable or active, was present in the multiple sclerosis controls, who were treatment-naive patients. CD8+ and CD4+ T cells were negatively isolated; TEMRA cells were FACS-enriched. It was with random hexamers that roughly 0.45 to 1 ug RNA was reverse transcribed. It was immunoSEQ multiplex PCR that amplified TCR beta CDR3 across 54 Vbeta and 13 Jbeta. In TCRdb, the immunoSEQ multiplex PCR reads were re-called with MiXCR into one record per CDR3 protein. The sample has 250,000 to 300,000 distinct CDR3 sequences; approximately 89% are singletons. J lost 3 bases, V lost 5 bases, and 11 bases had no gene match. This CDR3 has 16 amino acids. Germline V gene data show CDR1 as SGHNT and CDR2 as YYREEE (reference sequence).

V is TRBV5-4 and J is TRBJ1-1; TRBD1 matches 9 bases. The source of this sequence is a human donor with multiple sclerosis. The specimen sequenced was CD8+ T cells from PBMCs. The CDR3 region has the DNA TGTGCCAGCAGAGAGGACAGGGGTTTTACCCACACTGAAGCTTTCTTT. It translates to CASREDRGFTHTEAFF.